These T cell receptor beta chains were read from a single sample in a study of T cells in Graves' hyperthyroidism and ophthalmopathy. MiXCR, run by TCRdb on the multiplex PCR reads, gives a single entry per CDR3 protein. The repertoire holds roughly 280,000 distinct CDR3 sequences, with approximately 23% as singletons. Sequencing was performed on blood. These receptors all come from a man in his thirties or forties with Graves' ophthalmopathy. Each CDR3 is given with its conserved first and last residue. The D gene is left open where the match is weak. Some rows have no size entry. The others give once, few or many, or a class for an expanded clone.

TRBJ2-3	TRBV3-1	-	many	CATTPGGHNTDTQYF	TGTGCCACAACCCCGGGTGGACATAACACAGATACGCAGTATTTT
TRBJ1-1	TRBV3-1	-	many	CASSQAVKNTEAFF	TGTGCCAGCAGCCAAGCGGTGAAGAACACTGAAGCTTTCTTT
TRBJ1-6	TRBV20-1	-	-	CSARDHARGNSPLHF	TGCAGTGCTAGAGATCATGCCAGGGGTAATTCACCCCTCCACTTT
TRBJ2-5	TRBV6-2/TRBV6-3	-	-	CASSLGNAGTQYF	TGTGCCAGCAGTCTAGGGAATGCTGGGACCCAGTACTTC
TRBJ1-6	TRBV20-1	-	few	CSARKETGNSPLHF	TGCAGTGCTAGGAAGGAAACAGGAAATTCACCCCTCCACTTT
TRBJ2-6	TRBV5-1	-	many	CASGRGASSPGANVLTF	TGCGCCAGCGGCCGGGGAGCGTCCAGCCCTGGGGCCAACGTCCTGACTTTC
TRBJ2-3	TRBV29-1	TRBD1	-	CSGGQRGQSTDTQYF	TGCAGCGGGGGACAGCGAGGACAAAGCACAGATACGCAGTATTTT
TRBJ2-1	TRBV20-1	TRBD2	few	CSALLAGGLYNEQFF	TGCAGTGCTCTTTTAGCGGGAGGACTCTACAATGAGCAGTTCTTC
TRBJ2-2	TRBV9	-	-	CASRDREATGELFF	TGTGCCAGCAGAGATCGTGAAGCCACCGGGGAGCTGTTTTTT
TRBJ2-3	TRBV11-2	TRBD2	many	CASSPGTSGRARRDTQYF	TGTGCCAGCAGCCCGGGGACTAGCGGGAGGGCCCGGAGAGATACGCAGTATTTT
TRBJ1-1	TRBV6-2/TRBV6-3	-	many	CASSYKAEPGTEAFF	TGTGCCAGCAGTTACAAGGCGGAACCGGGCACTGAAGCTTTCTTT
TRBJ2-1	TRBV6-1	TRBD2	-	CASSGGGTSGVPYNEQFF	TGTGCCAGCAGTGGAGGTGGGACTAGCGGGGTTCCCTACAATGAGCAGTTCTTC
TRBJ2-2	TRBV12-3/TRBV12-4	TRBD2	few	CASSLARLAGNTGELFF	TGTGCCAGCAGTTTAGCTCGGCTAGCGGGGAACACCGGGGAGCTGTTTTTT
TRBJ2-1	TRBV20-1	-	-	CSASPYRAGYNEQFF	TGCAGTGCTAGCCCTTACAGGGCTGGGTACAATGAGCAGTTCTTC
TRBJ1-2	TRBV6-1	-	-	CASRDGDGYTF	TGTGCCAGCCGAGACGGAGATGGCTACACCTTC
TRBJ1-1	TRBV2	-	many	CASRIRENTEAFF	TGTGCCAGCAGGATTCGGGAGAACACTGAAGCTTTCTTT
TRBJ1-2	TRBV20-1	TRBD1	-	CSASQGGRGYGYTF	TGCAGTGCTAGTCAGGGGGGGCGCGGCTATGGCTACACCTTC
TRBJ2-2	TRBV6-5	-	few	CASSYSPGLNTGELFF	TGTGCCAGCAGTTACTCGCCAGGCCTGAACACCGGGGAGCTGTTTTTT
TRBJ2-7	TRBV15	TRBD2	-	CATSRSRTSGYYEQYF	TGTGCCACCAGCAGATCTCGGACTAGCGGATACTACGAGCAGTACTTC
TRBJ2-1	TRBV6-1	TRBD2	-	CASRTGLQTLFNEQFF	TGTGCCAGCAGAACGGGACTACAAACCCTATTCAATGAGCAGTTCTTC
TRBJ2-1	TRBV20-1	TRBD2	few	CSAINLAGGLYEQFF	TGCAGTGCTATAAACCTAGCGGGAGGGCTTTATGAGCAGTTCTTC
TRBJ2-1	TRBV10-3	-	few	CAIRSGWAYNEQFF	TGTGCCATCAGATCGGGGTGGGCCTACAATGAGCAGTTCTTC
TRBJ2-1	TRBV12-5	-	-	CASGLTGTSRSYNEQFF	TGTGCTAGTGGTTTGACAGGGACTTCCCGCTCCTACAATGAGCAGTTCTTC
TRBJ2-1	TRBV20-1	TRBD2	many	CSASSGTSGGSEQFF	TGCAGTGCTAGTTCGGGGACTAGCGGGGGAAGTGAGCAGTTCTTC
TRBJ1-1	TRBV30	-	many	CAWQKGTEAFF	TGTGCCTGGCAAAAGGGGACTGAAGCTTTCTTT
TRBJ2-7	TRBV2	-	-	CASSGRQGLAEQYF	TGTGCCAGCAGTGGACGGCAGGGCCTAGCCGAGCAGTACTTC
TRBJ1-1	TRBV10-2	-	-	CASSEPIPRRTEAFF	TGCGCCAGCAGCGAACCAATCCCTCGGCGCACTGAAGCTTTCTTT
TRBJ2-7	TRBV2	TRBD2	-	CASYPTSGDAYEQYF	TGTGCCAGCTACCCTACTAGCGGGGACGCCTACGAGCAGTACTTC
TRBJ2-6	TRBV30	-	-	CAWTNLGAGGANVLTF	TGTGCCTGGACCAACCTAGGGGCAGGTGGGGCCAACGTCCTGACTTTC
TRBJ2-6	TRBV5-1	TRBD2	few	CASSSHGGAGANVLTF	TGCGCCAGCAGCTCCCACGGGGGGGCCGGGGCCAACGTCCTGACTTTC
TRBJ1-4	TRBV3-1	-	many	CASSRINEKLFF	TGTGCCAGCAGCCGGATAAATGAAAAACTGTTTTTT
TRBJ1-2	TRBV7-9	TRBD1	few	CASSWGDREYGYTF	TGTGCCAGCAGCTGGGGTGACAGGGAATATGGCTACACCTTC
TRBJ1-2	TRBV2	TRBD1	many	CASSEPQGQGDGNYGYTF	TGTGCCAGCAGTGAACCTCAAGGACAGGGTGACGGTAACTATGGCTACACCTTC
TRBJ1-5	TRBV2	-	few	CASSDEGIGPQHF	TGTGCCAGCAGTGACGAGGGGATAGGGCCCCAGCATTTT
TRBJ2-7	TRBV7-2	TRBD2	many	CASSLRGSGSSYEQYF	TGTGCCAGCAGCTTAAGAGGAAGCGGGAGCTCGTACGAGCAGTACTTC
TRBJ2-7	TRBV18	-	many	CASSPSDYEQYF	TGTGCCAGCTCACCTTCGGACTACGAGCAGTACTTC
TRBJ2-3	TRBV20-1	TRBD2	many	CSARRSGLADTDTQYF	TGCAGTGCTAGGCGATCGGGACTAGCGGACACAGATACGCAGTATTTT
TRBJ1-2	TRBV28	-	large	CATRGHDRRVGYGYTF	TGTGCCACCAGGGGCCACGACAGGCGGGTCGGCTATGGCTACACCTTC
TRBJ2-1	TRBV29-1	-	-	CSALSERARYNEQFF	TGCAGCGCCCTTAGCGAGAGGGCCAGATACAATGAGCAGTTCTTC
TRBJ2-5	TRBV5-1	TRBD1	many	CASSTVPTGRVQETQYF	TGCGCCAGCAGCACCGTTCCGACAGGGCGAGTACAAGAGACCCAGTACTTC
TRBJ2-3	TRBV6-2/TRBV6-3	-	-	CASRTGAQGTDTQYF	TGTGCCAGCAGAACCGGGGCGCAGGGCACAGATACGCAGTATTTT
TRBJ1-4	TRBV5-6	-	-	CASTTGLATNEKLFF	TGTGCCAGCACTACGGGGCTTGCAACTAATGAAAAACTGTTTTTT
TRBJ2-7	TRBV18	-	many	CASSTSRGGYEQYF	TGTGCCAGCTCAACAAGCAGGGGTGGCTACGAGCAGTACTTC
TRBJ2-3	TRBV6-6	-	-	CASSYLARRSEDTQYF	TGTGCCAGCAGTTACCTGGCACGGCGTTCCGAAGATACGCAGTATTTT
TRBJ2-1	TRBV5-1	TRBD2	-	CASSLTSGEYNEQFF	TGCGCCAGCAGCTTGACTAGCGGGGAATACAATGAGCAGTTCTTC
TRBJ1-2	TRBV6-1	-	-	CASGVEGKGYTF	TGTGCCAGCGGGGTGGAGGGGAAGGGCTACACCTTC
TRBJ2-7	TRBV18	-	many	CASSPGSGASYEQYF	TGTGCCAGCTCACCAGGTTCAGGGGCCAGTTACGAGCAGTACTTC
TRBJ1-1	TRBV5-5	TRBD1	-	CASSSGTGGLLNTEAFF	TGTGCCAGCAGTTCCGGGACAGGGGGTTTGCTGAACACTGAAGCTTTCTTT
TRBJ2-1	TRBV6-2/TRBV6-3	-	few	CASSYSVTGEGPYNEQFF	TGTGCCAGCAGTTACTCCGTGACAGGGGAGGGACCTTACAATGAGCAGTTCTTC
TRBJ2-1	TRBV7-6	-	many	CASSFSPGAVGSYNEQFF	TGTGCCAGCAGCTTTAGCCCAGGGGCGGTGGGATCCTACAATGAGCAGTTCTTC
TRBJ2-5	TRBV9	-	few	CASSPPSGNQETQYF	TGTGCCAGCAGCCCCCCAAGCGGAAACCAAGAGACCCAGTACTTC